This TCR beta chain was captured in a study of T cell repertoires in cytomegalovirus infection. About the research overall: From public TCR beta signatures came an indication of both CMV infection and matching HLA type. Study-wide results and caveats: The ex vivo response showed dominance by HLA-C-restricted CMV-specific TCR beta clonotypes.

The CDR3 sequence is 19 residues long. CDR1 and CDR2 from the germline V gene are SGHVS and FQNEAQ. The V gene lost 2 bases and the J gene lost 2 bases, with 25 bases spanning the gap. TCRdb independently ran MiXCR on the reads; one entry per CDR3 protein. The sample has some 940,000 distinct CDR3 sequences; roughly 31% are singletons. This clonotype was observed a few times. Its antigen is unidentified. The specimen comprised cultured CD8+ T cells from PBMCs, sampled from culture after CMV antigen stimulation. The TCR was taken from a human donor in good health (CMV status not recorded). Some clones in this sample may be carry-over from other donors' samples. This chain links TRBV7-8 with TRBJ2-7; D perhaps matches TRBD1 (6 bases). The CDR3 DNA reads TGTGCCAGCAGCTTAACTTTGAAGGCACCGGGACATAAGGCCTACGAGCAGTACTTC. Amino acid sequence: CASSLTLKAPGHKAYEQYF.